A selection of T cell receptor beta chains follows, all from one sample in a study of T cells in Graves' hyperthyroidism and ophthalmopathy. MiXCR, applied by TCRdb to the multiplex PCR reads, yields one record per CDR3 protein. The data hold a few hundred thousand distinct CDR3 sequences, with roughly 50% observed a single time. Sequencing was performed on peripheral blood or thyroid tissue (not recorded which). The receptors originated from a woman aged 18-30 years with Graves' hyperthyroidism. The conserved cysteine and the conserved F or W are not part of the CDR3 here. A D gene is named only where the DNA matches it firmly.

NA	TRBJ2-7	TRBV9	ASSVGRANEQY
TRBD1	TRBJ1-1	TRBV25-1	AWHRGLNTEAF
NA	TRBJ2-2	TRBV12-3/TRBV12-4	ASSPQGELF
TRBD1	TRBJ1-5	TRBV29-1	SGQDRGRNQPQH
TRBD1	TRBJ1-4	TRBV10-3	AISEQGTNEKLF
TRBD1	TRBJ1-5	TRBV12-3/TRBV12-4	ASLRQGQPQH
NA	TRBJ1-4	TRBV10-3	ASNEDNTNEKLF
NA	TRBJ1-2	TRBV20-1	SARGVIANYGYT
NA	TRBJ2-5	TRBV14	ASSQALYGGQETQY
TRBD2	TRBJ2-6	TRBV7-8	ASSPGGGLAGVGANVLT
TRBD2	TRBJ2-5	TRBV14	ASSPRTSGATLQETQY
NA	TRBJ1-1	TRBV29-1	SQVGVNTEAF
NA	TRBJ2-7	TRBV5-1	ASTRAYEQY
NA	TRBJ1-1	TRBV4-1	ASSLLLGEAF